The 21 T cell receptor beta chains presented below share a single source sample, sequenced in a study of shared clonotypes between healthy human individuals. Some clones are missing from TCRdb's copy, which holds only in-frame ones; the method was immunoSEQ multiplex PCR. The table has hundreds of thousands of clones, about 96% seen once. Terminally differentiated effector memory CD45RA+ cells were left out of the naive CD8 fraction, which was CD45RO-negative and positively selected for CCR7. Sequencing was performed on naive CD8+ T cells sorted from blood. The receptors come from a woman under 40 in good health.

CDR3 residues: CASRGMFSGNHEQFF. The CDR3 nucleotides read TGTGCCAGCAGGGGCATGTTTAGCGGGAATCATGAGCAGTTCTTC. The chain uses TRBV27 and TRBJ2-1; 8 nucleotides agree with TRBD2. After removal of 6 bases from V and 8 bases from J, the junction contained 12 bases not matched to a gene. CDR3 size: 15 residues. Germline V gene data show CDR1 as MNHEY and CDR2 as SMNVEV (reference sequence).

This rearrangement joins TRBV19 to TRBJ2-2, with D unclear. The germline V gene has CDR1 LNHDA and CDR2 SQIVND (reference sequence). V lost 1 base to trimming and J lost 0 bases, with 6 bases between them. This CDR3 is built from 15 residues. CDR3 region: CASSIGPTNTGELFF. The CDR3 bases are TGTGCCAGTAGTATAGGGCCGACGAACACCGGGGAGCTGTTTTTT.

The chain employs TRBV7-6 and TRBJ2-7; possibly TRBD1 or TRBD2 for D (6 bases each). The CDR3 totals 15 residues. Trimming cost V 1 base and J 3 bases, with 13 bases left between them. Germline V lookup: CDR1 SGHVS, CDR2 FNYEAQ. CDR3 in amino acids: CASSLEGGAGYEQYF. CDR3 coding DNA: TGTGCCAGCAGCTTAGAGGGGGGAGCGGGCTACGAGCAGTACTTC.

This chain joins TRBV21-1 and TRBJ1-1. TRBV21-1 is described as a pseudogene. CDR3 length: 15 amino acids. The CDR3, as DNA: TGTGCCAGCAGCAAAGCGGGCCCGGGTGACACTGAAGCTTTCTTT. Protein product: CASSKAGPGDTEAFF.

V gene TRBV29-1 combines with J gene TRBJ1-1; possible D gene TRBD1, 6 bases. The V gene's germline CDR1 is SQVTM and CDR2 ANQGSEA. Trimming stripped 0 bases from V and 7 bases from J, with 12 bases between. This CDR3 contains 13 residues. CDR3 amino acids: CSVEDDRTGEAFF. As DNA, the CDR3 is TGCAGCGTTGAAGATGACAGGACCGGTGAAGCTTTCTTT.

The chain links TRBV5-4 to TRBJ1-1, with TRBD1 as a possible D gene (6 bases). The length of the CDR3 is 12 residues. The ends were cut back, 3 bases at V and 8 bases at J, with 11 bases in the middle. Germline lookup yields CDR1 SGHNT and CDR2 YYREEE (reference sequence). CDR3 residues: CASSSQGFEAFF. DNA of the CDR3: TGTGCCAGCAGCTCGCAGGGGTTCGAAGCTTTCTTT.

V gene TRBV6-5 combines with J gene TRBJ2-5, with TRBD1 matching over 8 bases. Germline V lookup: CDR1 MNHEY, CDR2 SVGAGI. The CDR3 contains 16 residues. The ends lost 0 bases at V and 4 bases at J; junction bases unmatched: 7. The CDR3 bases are TGTGCCAGCAGTTACTCGAGGACAGGGTTTTCAGAGACCCAGTACTTC. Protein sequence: CASSYSRTGFSETQYF.

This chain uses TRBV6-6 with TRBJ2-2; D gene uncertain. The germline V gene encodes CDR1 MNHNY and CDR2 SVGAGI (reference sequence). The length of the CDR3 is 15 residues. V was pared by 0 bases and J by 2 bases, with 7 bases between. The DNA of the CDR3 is TGTGCCAGCAGTTACTCAATATCTAACACCGGGGAGCTGTTTTTT. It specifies CASSYSISNTGELFF.

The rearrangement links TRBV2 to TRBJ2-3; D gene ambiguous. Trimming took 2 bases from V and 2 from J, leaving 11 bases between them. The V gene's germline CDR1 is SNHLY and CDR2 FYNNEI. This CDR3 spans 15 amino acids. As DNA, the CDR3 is TGTGCCAGCAGTGAACCTAGAAATTTCACAGATACGCAGTATTTT. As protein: CASSEPRNFTDTQYF.

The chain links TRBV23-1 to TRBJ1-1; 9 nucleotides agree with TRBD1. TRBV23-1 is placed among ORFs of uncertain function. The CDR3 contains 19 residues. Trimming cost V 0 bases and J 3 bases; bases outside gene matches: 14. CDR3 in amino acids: CASSQSIYRDRVVYTEAFF. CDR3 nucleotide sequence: TGCGCCAGCAGTCAATCTATATATAGGGACAGGGTGGTGTACACTGAAGCTTTCTTT.

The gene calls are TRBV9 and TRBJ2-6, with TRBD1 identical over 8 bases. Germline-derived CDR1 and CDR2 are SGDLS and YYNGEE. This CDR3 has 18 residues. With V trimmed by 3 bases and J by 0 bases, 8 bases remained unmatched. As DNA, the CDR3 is TGTGCCAGCAGCGCCCCCCGGGACAGGCCCTCTGGGGCCAACGTCCTGACTTTC. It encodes CASSAPRDRPSGANVLTF.

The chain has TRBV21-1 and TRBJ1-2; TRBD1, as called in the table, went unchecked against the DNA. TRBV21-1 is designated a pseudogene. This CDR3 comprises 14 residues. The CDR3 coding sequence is TGTGCCAGCAGCAAGGGACAGGTGTACTATGGCTACACCTTC. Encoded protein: CASSKGQVYYGYTF.

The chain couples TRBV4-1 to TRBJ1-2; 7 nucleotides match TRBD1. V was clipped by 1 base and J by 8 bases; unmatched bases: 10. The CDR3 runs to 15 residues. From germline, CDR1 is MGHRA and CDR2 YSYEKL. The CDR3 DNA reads TGCGCCAGCAGCCAAGCAGGACAGGCGTTTCAGGGCTACACCTTC. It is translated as CASSQAGQAFQGYTF.

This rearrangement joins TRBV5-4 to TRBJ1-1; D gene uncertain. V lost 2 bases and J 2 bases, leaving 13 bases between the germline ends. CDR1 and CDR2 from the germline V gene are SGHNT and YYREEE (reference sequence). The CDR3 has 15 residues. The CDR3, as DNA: TGTGCCAGCAGCTTACCCGACGATGGAAACACTGAAGCTTTCTTT. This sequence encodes CASSLPDDGNTEAFF.

The CDR3 sequence is CASSLAGGLGNEQFF. The CDR3 DNA reads TGTGCCAGCAGCTTAGCGGGAGGCCTGGGCAATGAGCAGTTCTTC. V gene TRBV13 combines with J gene TRBJ2-1, with 7 bases lining up with TRBD2. Germline V lookup: CDR1 PRHDT, CDR2 FYEKMQ (reference sequence). V gave up 1 base and J gave up 6 bases; unmatched junction bases: 6. The CDR3 covers 15 residues. The whole variable domain, filled in from reference TRBV13 and TRBJ2-1, reads AAGVIQSPRHLIKEKRETATLKCYPIPRHDTVYWYQQGPGQDPQFLISFYEKMQSDKGSIPDRFSAQQFSDYHSELNMSSLELGDSALYFCASSLAGGLGNEQFFGPGTRLTVL.

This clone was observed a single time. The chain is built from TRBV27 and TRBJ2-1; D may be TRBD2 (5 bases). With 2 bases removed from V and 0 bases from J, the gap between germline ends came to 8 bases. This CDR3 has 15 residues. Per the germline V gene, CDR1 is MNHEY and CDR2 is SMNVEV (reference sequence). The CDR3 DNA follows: TGTGCCAGCAGTTTAGAGGACTCCTCCTACAATGAGCAGTTCTTC. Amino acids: CASSLEDSSYNEQFF.

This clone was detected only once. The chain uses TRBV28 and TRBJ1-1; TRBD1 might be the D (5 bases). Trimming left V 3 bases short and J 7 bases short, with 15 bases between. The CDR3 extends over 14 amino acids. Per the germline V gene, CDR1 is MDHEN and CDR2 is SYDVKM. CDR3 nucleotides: TGTGCCAGCAGTTTTGGGCGCTTGGGGGGTGAAGCTTTCTTT. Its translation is CASSFGRLGGEAFF.

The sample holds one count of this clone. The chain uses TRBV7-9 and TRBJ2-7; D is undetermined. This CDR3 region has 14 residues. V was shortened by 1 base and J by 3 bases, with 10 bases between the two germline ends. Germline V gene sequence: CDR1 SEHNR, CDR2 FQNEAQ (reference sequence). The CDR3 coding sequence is TGTGCCAGCAGCTTAGGGGTCCGGGTCTACGAGCAGTACTTC. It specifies CASSLGVRVYEQYF.

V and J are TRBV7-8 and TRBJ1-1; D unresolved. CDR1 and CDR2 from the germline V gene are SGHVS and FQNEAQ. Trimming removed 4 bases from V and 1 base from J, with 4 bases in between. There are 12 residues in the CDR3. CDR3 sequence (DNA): TGTGCCAGCAGCTCCTGGAACACTGAAGCTTTCTTT. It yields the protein CASSSWNTEAFF.

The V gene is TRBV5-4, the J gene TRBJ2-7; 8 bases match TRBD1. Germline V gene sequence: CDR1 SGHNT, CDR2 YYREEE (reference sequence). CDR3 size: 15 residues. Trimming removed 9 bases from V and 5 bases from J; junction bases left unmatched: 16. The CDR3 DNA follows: TGTGCCACCAAAACTGGACAGGGCCTAGGAGACGAGCAGTACTTC. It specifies CATKTGQGLGDEQYF.

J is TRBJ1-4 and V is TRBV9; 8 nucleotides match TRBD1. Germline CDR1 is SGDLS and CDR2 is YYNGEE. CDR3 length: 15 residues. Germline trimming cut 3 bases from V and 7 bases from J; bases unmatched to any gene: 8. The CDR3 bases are TGTGCCAGCAGCGAAGACGGACAGGGAGGTGAAAAACTGTTTTTT. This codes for CASSEDGQGGEKLFF.